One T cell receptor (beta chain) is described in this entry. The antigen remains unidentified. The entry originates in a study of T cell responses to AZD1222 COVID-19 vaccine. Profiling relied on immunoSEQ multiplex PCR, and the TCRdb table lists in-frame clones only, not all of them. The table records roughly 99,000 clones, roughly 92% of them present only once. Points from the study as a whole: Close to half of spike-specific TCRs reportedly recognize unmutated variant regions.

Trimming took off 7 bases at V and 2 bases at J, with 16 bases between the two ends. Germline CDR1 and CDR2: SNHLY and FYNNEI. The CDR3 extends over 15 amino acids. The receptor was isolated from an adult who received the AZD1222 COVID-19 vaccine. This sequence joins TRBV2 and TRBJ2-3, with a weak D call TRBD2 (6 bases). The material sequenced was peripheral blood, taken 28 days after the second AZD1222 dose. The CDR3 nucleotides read TGTGCCAGCACCGCTGGCGGGAAGATCACAGATACGCAGTATTTT. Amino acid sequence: CASTAGGKITDTQYF. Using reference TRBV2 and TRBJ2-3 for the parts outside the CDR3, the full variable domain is EPEVTQTPSHQVTQMGQEVILRCVPISNHLYFYWYRQILGQKVEFLVSFYNNEISEKSEIFDDQFSVERPDGSNFTLKIRSTKLEDSAMYFCASTAGGKITDTQYFGPGTRLTVL.